These 10 T cell receptor beta chains share one sample of origin, sequenced in a study of sequential checkpoint blockade in melanoma. Libraries were prepared by immunoSEQ multiplex PCR; TCRdb keeps only in-frame clonotypes and omits some of them. The sample includes about 3,400 clones, roughly 23% of them seen just once. Treatment defined: randomized to nivolumab then ipilimumab (arm A) or the reverse (arm B). The input for sequencing was tumor tissue (inferred from file names), taken from a patient given nivolumab and ipilimumab in sequence. All receptors come from a human donor with melanoma.

The rearrangement links TRBV30 to TRBJ1-4; unclear D gene. The CDR3 sequence is 13 residues long. The germline CDR1 and CDR2 sequences are GTSNPN and SVGIG (reference sequence). The V end lost 0 bases, the J end lost 0 bases, and 2 bases lay between the germline ends. The DNA of the CDR3 is TGTGCCTGGAGTGTTGCAACTAATGAAAAACTGTTTTTT. Translating it yields CAWSVATNEKLFF. The complete variable domain, with remaining parts taken from reference TRBV30 and TRBJ1-4, reads SQTIHQWPATLVQPVGSPLSLECTVEGTSNPNLYWYRQAAGRGLQLLFYSVGIGQISSEVPQNLSASRPQDRQFILSSKKLLLSDSGFYLCAWSVATNEKLFFGSGTQLSVL.

The chain recombines TRBV19 with TRBJ2-3; 7 bases agree with TRBD2. This CDR3 is built from 16 residues. J was trimmed by 0 bases and V by 1 base; bases with no gene match: 4. From germline, CDR1 is LNHDA and CDR2 SQIVND (reference sequence). The CDR3 coding sequence is TGTGCCAGTAGTATAGCCAGCGGGGCTAGCACAGATACGCAGTATTTT. This translates into CASSIASGASTDTQYF. Full variable domain (rest looked up from reference TRBV19 and TRBJ2-3): DGGITQSPKYLFRKEGQNVTLSCEQNLNHDAMYWYRQDPGQGLRLIYYSQIVNDFQKGDIAEGYSVSREKKESFPLTVTSAQKNPTAFYLCASSIASGASTDTQYFGPGTRLTVL.

This clone has a single count. The chain couples TRBV18 to TRBJ2-7, with no clear D. The CDR3 runs to 14 residues. V was cut by 3 bases and J by 0 bases, with 9 bases left in between. Germline lookup yields CDR1 KGHSH and CDR2 LQKENI. In nucleotides, the CDR3 is TGTGCCAGCTCACCGTCCCAGATCTCCTACGAGCAGTACTTC. Translated: CASSPSQISYEQYF.

This clone was counted at least ten times. V usage is TRBV11-3 and J usage is TRBJ2-3; 10 bases agree with TRBD2. The ends lost 6 bases at V and 2 bases at J; junction bases unmatched: 8. Germline loops: CDR1 SGHNT, CDR2 YENEEA. There are 16 residues in the CDR3. In DNA, the CDR3 is TGTGCCAGCAGAGAAACTAGCGGGGCGAACACAGATACGCAGTATTTT. This gives the protein CASRETSGANTDTQYF.

This chain joins TRBV6-8 and TRBJ2-3; the D gene is possibly TRBD2 (5 bases). Germline CDR1 reads MNHGY; CDR2 reads SAAAGT. CDR3 size: 13 residues. V lost 2 bases and J 9 bases, leaving 12 bases between the germline ends. The CDR3 coding sequence is TGTGCCAGCAGTTACGGCGGGTCACCCACGCAGTATTTT. Its protein product is CASSYGGSPTQYF.

The chain links TRBV30 to TRBJ1-2, with D tentatively TRBD1 (6 bases). Per germline, CDR1 GTSNPN and CDR2 SVGIG (reference sequence). Deletions cut 1 base from V and 4 bases from J, with 7 bases between. This CDR3 region has 12 residues. The CDR3 spells CAWSEQGYGYTF. In DNA, the CDR3 is TGTGCCTGGAGTGAACAGGGCTATGGCTACACCTTC.

This clone was counted a few times. The CDR3 protein is CASSPVPGQGGSNQPQHF. The DNA for the CDR3 is TGTGCCAGCAGCCCCGTGCCGGGACAGGGGGGAAGCAATCAGCCCCAGCATTTT. The chain has TRBV6-8 and TRBJ1-5, with TRBD1 identical over 11 bases. V lost 6 bases and J lost 1; bases outside the gene matches: 11. The CDR3 has 18 residues. CDR1 and CDR2 from the germline V gene are MNHGY and SAAAGT.

A few counts support this clone. In DNA, the CDR3 is TGTGCCAGCAGCTCGGGAATAACAGGGTTTGATCAGCCCCAGCATTTT. Encoded protein: CASSSGITGFDQPQHF. The chain links TRBV11-3 to TRBJ1-5; D is possibly TRBD1 (6 bases). Trimming pared 4 bases from V and 5 bases from J, leaving 18 bases between. This CDR3 is built from 16 residues. Germline CDR1 and CDR2: SGHNT and YENEEA.

This chain connects TRBV10-3 to TRBJ2-6; the match to TRBD2 covers 7 bases. The length of the CDR3 is 19 residues. The germline V gene encodes CDR1 ENHRY and CDR2 SYGVKD. The V and J ends lost 0 bases and 0 bases, in that order; junction bases with no gene match: 8. The CDR3, as DNA: TGTGCCATCAGTGAGTCGGGAGCGGGGAAAGCCTCTGGGGCCAACGTCCTGACTTTC. Translating it yields CAISESGAGKASGANVLTF.

In its sample, this clone is medium-sized. The chain carries TRBV11-3 and TRBJ2-5; tentatively, D is TRBD2 (5 bases). Deletions cut 3 bases from V and 5 bases from J, with 13 bases between. CDR3 size: 14 residues. Germline CDR1 and CDR2: SGHNT and YENEEA. The DNA for the CDR3 is TGTGCCAGCAGCTTGGAGGTCGGCTCGGAGACCCAGTACTTC. Its protein product is CASSLEVGSETQYF.